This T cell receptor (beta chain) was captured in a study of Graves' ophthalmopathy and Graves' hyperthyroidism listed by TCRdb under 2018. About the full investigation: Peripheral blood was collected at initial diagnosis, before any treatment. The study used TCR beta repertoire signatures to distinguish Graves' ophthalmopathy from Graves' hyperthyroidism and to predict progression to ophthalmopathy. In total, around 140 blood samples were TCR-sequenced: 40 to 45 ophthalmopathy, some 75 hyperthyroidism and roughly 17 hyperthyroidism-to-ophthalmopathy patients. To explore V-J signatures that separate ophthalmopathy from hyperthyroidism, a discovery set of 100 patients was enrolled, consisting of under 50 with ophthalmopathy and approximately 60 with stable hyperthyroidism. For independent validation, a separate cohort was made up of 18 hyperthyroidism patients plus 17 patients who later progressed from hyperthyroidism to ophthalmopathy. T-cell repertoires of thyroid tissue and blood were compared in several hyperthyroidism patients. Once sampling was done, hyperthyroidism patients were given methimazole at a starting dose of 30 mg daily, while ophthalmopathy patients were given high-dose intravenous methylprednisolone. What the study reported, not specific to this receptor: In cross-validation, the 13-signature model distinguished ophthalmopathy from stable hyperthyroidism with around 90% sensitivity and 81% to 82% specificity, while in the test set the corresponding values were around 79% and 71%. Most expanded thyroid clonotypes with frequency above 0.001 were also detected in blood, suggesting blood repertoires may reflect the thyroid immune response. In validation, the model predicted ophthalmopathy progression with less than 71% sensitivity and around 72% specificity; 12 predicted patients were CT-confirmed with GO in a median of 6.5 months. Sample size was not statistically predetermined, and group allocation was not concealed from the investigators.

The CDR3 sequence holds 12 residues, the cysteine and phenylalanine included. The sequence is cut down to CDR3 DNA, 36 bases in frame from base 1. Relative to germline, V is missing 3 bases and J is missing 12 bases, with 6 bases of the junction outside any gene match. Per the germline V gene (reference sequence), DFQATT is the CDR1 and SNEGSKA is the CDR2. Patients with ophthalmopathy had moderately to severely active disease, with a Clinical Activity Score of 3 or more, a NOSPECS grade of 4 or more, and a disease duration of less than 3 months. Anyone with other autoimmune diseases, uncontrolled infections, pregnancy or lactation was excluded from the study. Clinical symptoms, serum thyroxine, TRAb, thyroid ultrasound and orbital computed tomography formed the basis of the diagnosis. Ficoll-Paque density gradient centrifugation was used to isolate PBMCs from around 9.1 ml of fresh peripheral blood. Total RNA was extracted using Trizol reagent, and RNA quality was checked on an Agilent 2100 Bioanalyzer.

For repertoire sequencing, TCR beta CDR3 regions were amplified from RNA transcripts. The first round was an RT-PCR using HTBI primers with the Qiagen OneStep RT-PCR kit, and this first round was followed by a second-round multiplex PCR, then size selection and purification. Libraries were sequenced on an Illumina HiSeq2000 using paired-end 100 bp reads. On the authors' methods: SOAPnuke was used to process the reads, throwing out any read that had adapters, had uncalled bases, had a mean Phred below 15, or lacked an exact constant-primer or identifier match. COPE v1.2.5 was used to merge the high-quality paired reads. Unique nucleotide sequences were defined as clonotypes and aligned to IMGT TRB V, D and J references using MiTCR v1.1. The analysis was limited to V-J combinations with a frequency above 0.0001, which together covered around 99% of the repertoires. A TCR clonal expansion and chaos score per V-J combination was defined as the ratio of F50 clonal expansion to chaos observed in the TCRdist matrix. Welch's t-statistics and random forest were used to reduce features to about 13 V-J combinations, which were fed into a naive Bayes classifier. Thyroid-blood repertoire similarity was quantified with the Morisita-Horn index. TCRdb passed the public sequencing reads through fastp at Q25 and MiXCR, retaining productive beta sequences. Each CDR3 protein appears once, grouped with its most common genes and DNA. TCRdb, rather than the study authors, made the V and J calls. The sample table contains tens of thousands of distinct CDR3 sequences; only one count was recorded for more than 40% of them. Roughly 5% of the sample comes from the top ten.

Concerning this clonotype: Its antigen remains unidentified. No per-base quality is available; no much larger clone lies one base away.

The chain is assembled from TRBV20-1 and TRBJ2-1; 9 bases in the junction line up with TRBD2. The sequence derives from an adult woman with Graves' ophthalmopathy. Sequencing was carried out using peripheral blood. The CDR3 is CSASSGRRAQFF. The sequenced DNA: TGCAGTGCTAGCAGCGGGAGGCGGGCGCAGTTCTTC.